The rows below give T cell receptor beta chains drawn from one sample of a study of blood T cell repertoires in COVID-19. Sequencing used immunoSEQ multiplex PCR; TCRdb keeps in-frame clones, though not all of them. The sample has 200,000 to 250,000 clones, approximately 83% seen once; the top ten hold about 3.2%. The specimen sequenced was PBMCs or T cells enriched from blood (not recorded which). The receptors were sampled from a woman in her fifties or sixties who had recovered from COVID-19. Both conserved end residues are part of each CDR3. Fields, in order: CDR3 protein, CDR3 length, V gene, J gene.

CDR3aa: CASSQDSRGRAEAFF
len: 15
v_gene: TRBV4-2
j_gene: TRBJ1-1

CDR3aa: CSVGRTNNYEQYF
len: 13
v_gene: TRBV29-1
j_gene: TRBJ2-7

CDR3aa: CASSEMTGRNTGELFF
len: 16
v_gene: TRBV19
j_gene: TRBJ2-2

CDR3aa: CASSSSKETQYF
len: 12
v_gene: TRBV5-1
j_gene: TRBJ2-5

CDR3aa: CASSDTATNEKLFF
len: 14
v_gene: TRBV27
j_gene: TRBJ1-4

CDR3aa: CASRDGQSPGTDTQYF
len: 16
v_gene: TRBV7-3
j_gene: TRBJ2-3

CDR3aa: CASSIDSGGSYNEQFF
len: 16
v_gene: TRBV19
j_gene: TRBJ2-1

CDR3aa: CASSLGPGGPEAFF
len: 14
v_gene: TRBV5-4
j_gene: TRBJ1-1

CDR3aa: CASRLDRANTEAFF
len: 14
v_gene: TRBV6-4
j_gene: TRBJ1-1

CDR3aa: CASSMDRGPWYGYTF
len: 15
v_gene: TRBV5-1
j_gene: TRBJ1-2

CDR3aa: CASSPWGQGKYGYTF
len: 15
v_gene: TRBV7-9
j_gene: TRBJ1-2

CDR3aa: CAISELLNEQFF
len: 12
v_gene: TRBV10-3
j_gene: TRBJ2-1

CDR3aa: CASSYGTSSYEQYF
len: 14
v_gene: TRBV6-5
j_gene: TRBJ2-7

CDR3aa: CASSLAGTSGRPGELFF
len: 17
v_gene: TRBV7-2
j_gene: TRBJ2-2

CDR3aa: CASSDGLGGQYF
len: 12
v_gene: TRBV3-1/TRBV3-2
j_gene: TRBJ2-7

CDR3aa: CASSQEFGRDIQSGELFF
len: 18
v_gene: TRBV3-1/TRBV3-2
j_gene: TRBJ2-2

CDR3aa: CASSFGLAAGELFF
len: 14
v_gene: TRBV7-9
j_gene: TRBJ2-2

CDR3aa: CASAPLGQHAEAFF
len: 14
v_gene: TRBV27
j_gene: TRBJ1-1

CDR3aa: CASTPVRVNYGYTF
len: 14
v_gene: TRBV11-1
j_gene: TRBJ1-2

CDR3aa: CASSQEGGGGSYEQYF
len: 16
v_gene: TRBV4-2
j_gene: TRBJ2-7

CDR3aa: CASSESAGVQETQYF
len: 15
v_gene: TRBV2
j_gene: TRBJ2-5

CDR3aa: CASSLVDRGESNYGYTF
len: 17
v_gene: TRBV5-6
j_gene: TRBJ1-2

CDR3aa: CASSRQRNQPQHF
len: 13
v_gene: TRBV19
j_gene: TRBJ1-5

CDR3aa: CASSSPGGATNEKLFF
len: 16
v_gene: TRBV7-2
j_gene: TRBJ1-4

CDR3aa: CASSVQDRNSPLHF
len: 14
v_gene: TRBV18
j_gene: TRBJ1-6

CDR3aa: CASREGTGDYQPQHF
len: 15
v_gene: TRBV19
j_gene: TRBJ1-5

CDR3aa: CASSDRGREKLFF
len: 13
v_gene: TRBV6-1
j_gene: TRBJ1-4

CDR3aa: CASSLFSYGYTF
len: 12
v_gene: TRBV19
j_gene: TRBJ1-2

CDR3aa: CASSLATGGFGANVLTF
len: 17
v_gene: TRBV7-8
j_gene: TRBJ2-6

CDR3aa: CASSLDFYGEEAFF
len: 14
v_gene: TRBV5-4
j_gene: TRBJ1-1

CDR3aa: CASSLGTGTDGYTF
len: 14
v_gene: TRBV7-3
j_gene: TRBJ1-2

CDR3aa: CASSPGTGRYNEQFF
len: 15
v_gene: TRBV18
j_gene: TRBJ2-1

CDR3aa: CASSLVATNTGELFF
len: 15
v_gene: TRBV5-4
j_gene: TRBJ2-2

CDR3aa: CASSPSEMEATNTGELFF
len: 18
v_gene: TRBV7-9
j_gene: TRBJ2-2

CDR3aa: CASSQLWGDRGNEQFF
len: 16
v_gene: TRBV3-1/TRBV3-2
j_gene: TRBJ2-1

CDR3aa: CASSVELESYGYTF
len: 14
v_gene: TRBV9
j_gene: TRBJ1-2

CDR3aa: CASSFLSIAEAFF
len: 13
v_gene: TRBV12-3/TRBV12-4
j_gene: TRBJ1-1

CDR3aa: CASSQDRGGNTQYF
len: 14
v_gene: TRBV3-1/TRBV3-2
j_gene: TRBJ2-3

CDR3aa: CASSYGQLDGYTF
len: 13
v_gene: TRBV6-5
j_gene: TRBJ1-2

CDR3aa: CASSVALSTDTQYF
len: 14
v_gene: TRBV9
j_gene: TRBJ2-3

CDR3aa: CASSLRQTSVSGEQYF
len: 16
v_gene: TRBV7-3
j_gene: TRBJ2-3

CDR3aa: CASSSGLGTDTQYF
len: 14
v_gene: TRBV7-6
j_gene: TRBJ2-3

CDR3aa: CASSDRTAFAQYF
len: 13
v_gene: TRBV6-5
j_gene: TRBJ2-7

CDR3aa: CASIPLGTNTGELFF
len: 15
v_gene: TRBV6-5
j_gene: TRBJ2-2

CDR3aa: CASSDSSTGELFF
len: 13
v_gene: TRBV6-4
j_gene: TRBJ2-2

CDR3aa: CASSSMGTDTQYF
len: 13
v_gene: TRBV5-4
j_gene: TRBJ2-3

CDR3aa: CASSSPGLAGGKNEQFF
len: 17
v_gene: TRBV13
j_gene: TRBJ2-1

CDR3aa: CASSPGLAEAYNEQFF
len: 16
v_gene: TRBV4-3
j_gene: TRBJ2-1

CDR3aa: CASSEVEQPF
len: 10
v_gene: TRBV2
j_gene: TRBJ1-2

CDR3aa: CASSSGRFNEKLFF
len: 14
v_gene: TRBV28
j_gene: TRBJ1-4

CDR3aa: CSASGGAKAQYF
len: 12
v_gene: TRBV29-1
j_gene: TRBJ2-5

CDR3aa: CASSLAGAAWNTEAFF
len: 16
v_gene: TRBV5-4
j_gene: TRBJ1-1

CDR3aa: CASSTEQGPGNTIYF
len: 15
v_gene: TRBV19
j_gene: TRBJ1-3

CDR3aa: CAISDQSGRGYGYTF
len: 15
v_gene: TRBV10-3
j_gene: TRBJ1-2

CDR3aa: CAISEEPRRAGYTF
len: 14
v_gene: TRBV10-3
j_gene: TRBJ1-2